The rows below give T cell receptor beta chains drawn from one sample of a study of T cells in Graves' hyperthyroidism and ophthalmopathy. TCRdb re-analysed the multiplex PCR reads in MiXCR, keeping a single row per CDR3 protein. The sample has 300,000 to 450,000 distinct CDR3 sequences, about a sixth seen once; the top ten hold about a third. Sequencing was carried out using blood. These receptor sequences come from a woman in her 30s with Graves' hyperthyroidism that later progressed to Graves' ophthalmopathy. Both conserved end residues are part of each CDR3. Fields, in order: D gene, clone size, J gene, V gene, CDR3 DNA, CDR3 protein. D genes are given only for firm matches. The size of a clone is reported for some rows only, either as once, few or many, or as a class for expanded clones.

. many TRBJ1-2 TRBV27 TGTGCCAGCAGTTTTATGCCAGGGGCGTATAACTATGGCTACACCTTC CASSFMPGAYNYGYTF
. few TRBJ2-5 TRBV12-3/TRBV12-4 TGTGCCAGCAGCGAAAGACGACTACTGCAAGAGACCCAGTACTTC CASSERRLLQETQYF
. many TRBJ1-5 TRBV10-3 TGTGCCATCAGTTCGCAGGGGTCTAGTCAGCCCCAGCATTTT CAISSQGSSQPQHF
. many TRBJ1-2 TRBV7-2 TGTGCCAGCAGCATAAAGGGGGTCGAGGGTGGCTACACCTTC CASSIKGVEGGYTF
. few TRBJ2-1 TRBV5-5 TGTGCCAGCAGCATTGACTCAGATCCGCATGAGCAGTTCTTC CASSIDSDPHEQFF
. many TRBJ2-5 TRBV20-1 TGCAGTGCATCGTACCAAGAGACCCAGTACTTC CSASYQETQYF
. many TRBJ1-2 TRBV27 TGTGCCAGCAGTTCCGGGGGCTATGGCTACACCTTC CASSSGGYGYTF
TRBD1 many TRBJ2-2 TRBV7-9 TGTGCCAGCAGCTCCCGGGGCGTTGGGACAGGGAATTTTAACACCGGGGAGCTGTTTTTT CASSSRGVGTGNFNTGELFF
. . TRBJ1-4 TRBV28 TGTGCCAGCAGTTTTTTTACGTCTAATGAAAAACTGTTTTTT CASSFFTSNEKLFF
. many TRBJ2-3 TRBV20-1 TGCAGTGCGAAGGCTGACGCCACAGATACGCAGTATTTT CSAKADATDTQYF
. few TRBJ1-1 TRBV6-1 TGTGCCAGCAGATTAGACAGGAGTGAAGCTTTCTTT CASRLDRSEAFF
. . TRBJ2-5 TRBV20-1 TGCAGTGTGCGGGGGCCAGGTGGGACCCAGTACTTC CSVRGPGGTQYF
TRBD1 many TRBJ1-2 TRBV13 TGTGCCAGCAGTCGCACAGGGGTCCTTTATGGCTACACCTTC CASSRTGVLYGYTF
. . TRBJ2-3 TRBV3-1 TGTGCCAGCAGCCAAGCACCCCCAGATACGCAGTATTTT CASSQAPPDTQYF
TRBD1 . TRBJ1-1 TRBV11-2 TGTGCCAGCAGCGTCGGGACAGCCCTGATGAACACTGAAGCTTTCTTT CASSVGTALMNTEAFF
TRBD1 many TRBJ2-7 TRBV27 TGTGCCAGCACCGAACCAACCACCGGGACAGGCTCCTACGAGCAGTACTTC CASTEPTTGTGSYEQYF
. . TRBJ2-7 TRBV28 TGTGCCAGCAGTTTTCCCCAACGTGGGAGCTCCTACGAGCAGTACTTC CASSFPQRGSSYEQYF
TRBD2 many TRBJ2-1 TRBV27 TGTGCCAGCAGTCCTTTCGGCGGGGCTAGCGGGAGGGTGGAGCAGTTCTTC CASSPFGGASGRVEQFF
TRBD1 many TRBJ2-7 TRBV15 TGTGCCACCGGGACAGGCTCCTACGAGCAGTACTTC CATGTGSYEQYF
. . TRBJ2-6 TRBV20-1 TGCAGTGCAAGGGCCTGGGCCTCCAACGTCCTGACTTTC CSARAWASNVLTF
. few TRBJ2-3 TRBV6-2/TRBV6-3 TGTGCCAGCAGTTACGAGCGGATCACAGATACGCAGTATTTT CASSYERITDTQYF
. few TRBJ2-5 TRBV7-9 TGTGCCAGCAGCTATCCCGACAAGCAAGAGACCCAGTACTTC CASSYPDKQETQYF
. . TRBJ2-6 TRBV20-1 TGCAGTGCTGGACCCCAGTCAACTGGGGCCAACGTCCTGACTTTC CSAGPQSTGANVLTF
. few TRBJ2-5 TRBV24-1 TGTGCCACCAGTGATCCTGAGGGAGAGACCCAGTACTTC CATSDPEGETQYF
. . TRBJ1-1 TRBV6-2/TRBV6-3 TGTGCCAGCAGGCAAAGCGTCCCTGAAGCTTTCTTT CASRQSVPEAFF
. . TRBJ1-1 TRBV7-2 TGTGCCAGCAGCTTAGCAGTAGCGAACACTGAAGCTTTCTTT CASSLAVANTEAFF
. many TRBJ2-7 TRBV2 TGTGCCAGCAGGGCCGGGACTCTGAGCTCCTACGAGCAGTACTTC CASRAGTLSSYEQYF
TRBD1 many TRBJ2-7 TRBV3-1 TGTGCCAGCAGCCAAGATGGGACAGGGGGTCGCGAGCAGTACTTC CASSQDGTGGREQYF
TRBD2 many TRBJ2-2 TRBV2 TGTGCCAGCAGTGGGACTAGCGGGGGCCACGGGGAGCTGTTTTTT CASSGTSGGHGELFF
. many TRBJ1-2 TRBV10-2 TGCGCCAGCAACCCAGACAATCTGCCTAACTATGGCTACACCTTC CASNPDNLPNYGYTF
TRBD1 . TRBJ1-6 TRBV12-3/TRBV12-4 TGTGTCAGCAGTTCCGGACAGGGGGGGCGCCTCTATAATTCACCCCTCCACTTT CVSSSGQGGRLYNSPLHF
TRBD2 few TRBJ2-7 TRBV7-2 TGTGCCAGCAGCCAACTAGCGGGGAGTTACGAGCAGTACTTC CASSQLAGSYEQYF
. many TRBJ2-2 TRBV7-8 TGTGCCAGTAGTTCTAGCGCGTACACCGGGGAGCTGTTTTTT CASSSSAYTGELFF
. . TRBJ2-1 TRBV29-1 TGCAGCGTTGAAGGGGGGGGCTGGTACAATGAGCAGTTCTTC CSVEGGGWYNEQFF
TRBD2 many TRBJ2-2 TRBV11-2 TGTGCCAGCAGCTTAGACAGGACTAGCGGGAGTTTCATTTCCGGCACCGGGGAGCTGTTTTTT CASSLDRTSGSFISGTGELFF
. many TRBJ2-1 TRBV11-3 TGTGCCAGCAGCTTTAGGGGGGACAGCAATGAGCAGTTCTTC CASSFRGDSNEQFF
. . TRBJ1-5 TRBV5-4 TGTGCCAGCAGCTTGGCGGGGGCCAGTGCCCAGCCCCAGCATTTT CASSLAGASAQPQHF